This T cell receptor (beta chain) was retrieved from a study of preoperative IRX-2 immunotherapy in early breast cancer. This sample's treatment: preoperative locoregional IRX-2 cytokine immunotherapy. Patients received preoperative, locoregional IRX-2 cytokine immunotherapy in a phase Ib study. Using immunoSEQ multiplex PCR, the repertoire was profiled, and TCRdb retains in-frame clones only, with some absent. The data show around 25,000 clones, with about 75% seen just once and under 7% held by the top ten. CDR1 and CDR2 (germline): SGHVT, SQSDAQ. The V end was cut by 1 base, the J end by 7 bases, with 7 bases between. This CDR3 is 13 amino acids long.

The starting material was lymph node tissue, obtained after IRX-2 immunotherapy. This chain links TRBV7-4 with TRBJ2-2; maybe TRBD2 (5 bases). The TCR originated in a human donor with breast cancer. CDR3: CASSLGGSGELFF. CDR3 DNA sequence: TGTGCCAGCAGCTTAGGAGGGAGCGGGGAGCTGTTTTTT.